The 21 T cell receptor beta chains reported below all come from one sample, sequenced in a study of T cell responses to AZD1222 COVID-19 vaccine. The protocol was immunoSEQ multiplex PCR, while the TCRdb copy is restricted to in-frame clones and leaves out a portion. The sample includes some 150,000 clones, roughly 93% of them seen just once. Material: peripheral blood, obtained on day 0 of MenACWY control vaccination. These receptors were obtained from an adult in good health.

The genes are TRBV7-9 and TRBJ2-3; D unresolved. CDR1 and CDR2 from the germline V gene are SEHNR and FQNEAQ (reference sequence). The V gene lost 2 bases and the J gene lost 4 bases, with 7 bases spanning the gap. There are 13 residues in the CDR3. CDR3 bases: TGTGCCAGCAGCTTAACCAATCCAGATACGCAGTATTTT. It specifies CASSLTNPDTQYF.

The V call is TRBV28, the J call TRBJ1-1; perhaps TRBD1 as D (5 bases). The CDR3 spans 14 residues. Germline V gives CDR1 MDHEN, CDR2 SYDVKM. Trimming cost V 7 bases and J 1 base, with 13 bases left between them. The CDR3 reads CASTYTQGNTEAFF. The CDR3, as DNA: TGTGCCAGCACGTACACGCAGGGGAACACTGAAGCTTTCTTT.

This clone was detected once. The chain combines TRBV27 with TRBJ2-7; 12 bases map to TRBD1. Germline CDR1 and CDR2: MNHEY and SMNVEV (reference sequence). With V trimmed by 5 bases and J by 7 bases, 6 bases remained unmatched. There are 14 residues in the CDR3. CDR3 protein: CASSPGTGGREQYF. Written as DNA, the CDR3 is TGTGCCAGCAGTCCCGGGACAGGGGGCAGGGAGCAGTACTTC.

The genes are TRBV15 and TRBJ2-5, with D unclear. Germline V gives CDR1 LNHNV, CDR2 YYDKDF (reference sequence). The V end was cut by 1 base, the J end by 4 bases, with 7 bases between. The CDR3 has 13 residues. Here the CDR3 DNA reads TGTGCCACCAGCAGAGTAGGGCGAGAGACCCAGTACTTC. Encoded protein: CATSRVGRETQYF.

In this sample, this clone turned up once. The J gene is TRBJ1-3, the V gene TRBV6-6; 7 bases line up with TRBD1. There are 14 residues in the CDR3. CDR1 and CDR2 from the germline V gene are MNHNY and SVGAGI (reference sequence). Trimming cost V 7 bases and J 4 bases; bases outside gene matches: 7. DNA for the CDR3: TGTGCCAGCAAATCAGGGGGACCGGGAAACACCATATATTTT. Protein sequence: CASKSGGPGNTIYF.

The chain recombines TRBV15 with TRBJ1-1, with D unclear. Germline V gene data show CDR1 as LNHNV and CDR2 as YYDKDF (reference sequence). The ends were cut back, 0 bases at V and 2 bases at J, with 10 bases in the middle. This CDR3 contains 15 residues. The CDR3 nucleotides read TGTGCCACCAGCAGAGATCTAGCGAGTAACACTGAAGCTTTCTTT. It translates to CATSRDLASNTEAFF.

V and J are TRBV24-1 and TRBJ2-5; 9 bases are shared with TRBD1. The V gene end was trimmed by 3 bases and the J gene end by 7 bases; junction bases not matched to a gene: 5. The CDR3 length is 14 residues. Germline V gene data show CDR1 as KGHDR and CDR2 as SFDVKD. The CDR3 loop reads CATSDHRGRGTQYF. The DNA for the CDR3 is TGTGCCACCAGTGATCACAGGGGGCGGGGGACCCAGTACTTC.

The gene calls are TRBV29-1 and TRBJ2-1; D is uncertain. Germline CDR1 is SQVTM and CDR2 is ANQGSEA. Trimming stripped 4 bases from V and 0 bases from J, with 7 bases between. The CDR3 covers 13 residues. The DNA for the CDR3 is TGCAGCGTTGCCGCGAGCTCCTACAATGAGCAGTTCTTC. Translated: CSVAASSYNEQFF.

V is TRBV6-5 and J is TRBJ1-1, with D perhaps TRBD1 (5 bases). CDR1 MNHEY and CDR2 SVGAGI come from the germline V gene. The CDR3 consists of 15 residues. Between the trimmed V and J ends, which lost 2 bases and 0 bases, there was a span of 10 bases. The chain's CDR3 is CASSYDGAVNTEAFF. The DNA for the CDR3 is TGTGCCAGCAGTTACGACGGGGCAGTGAACACTGAAGCTTTCTTT.

The chain has TRBV30 and TRBJ2-7; 8 nucleotides agree with TRBD1. The junction had 13 bases not matched to a gene; V was cut back by 3 bases and J by 3 bases. The CDR3 is made up of 16 amino acids. Per germline, CDR1 GTSNPN and CDR2 SVGIG (reference sequence). The CDR3 DNA reads as TGTGCCTGGAGGGAGGGCACAGGGGGATTTGACTACGAGCAGTACTTC. Translation gives CAWREGTGGFDYEQYF. Full variable domain (missing parts from reference TRBV30 and TRBJ2-7): SQTIHQWPATLVQPVGSPLSLECTVEGTSNPNLYWYRQAAGRGLQLLFYSVGIGQISSEVPQNLSASRPQDRQFILSSKKLLLSDSGFYLCAWREGTGGFDYEQYFGPGTRLTVT.

V and J are TRBV9 and TRBJ1-1; no firm D call. The V end lost 0 bases, the J end lost 4 bases, and 7 bases lay between the germline ends. Germline loops: CDR1 SGDLS, CDR2 YYNGEE. CDR3 size: 13 residues. The CDR3 DNA sequence: TGTGCCAGCAGCGTAGCTCACGGCACTGAAGCTTTCTTT. Its protein product is CASSVAHGTEAFF.

The chain employs TRBV10-3 and TRBJ1-1, with D perhaps TRBD1 (5 bases). The CDR3 runs to 15 residues. Trimming shortened V by 2 bases and J by 0 bases, and 10 bases separated the two germline ends. CDR1 is ENHRY, CDR2 SYGVKD, per germline. DNA of the CDR3: TGTGCCATCAGTGAGCGGGGGATGGTGAACACTGAAGCTTTCTTT. This sequence encodes CAISERGMVNTEAFF.

This chain joins TRBV30 and TRBJ1-5; 11 nucleotides match TRBD1. With 6 bases clipped from V and 1 base from J, the junction kept 8 bases outside the gene matches. CDR3 length: 16 residues. Germline CDR1 is GTSNPN and CDR2 is SVGIG (reference sequence). The chain's CDR3 is CACTGTGGKSNQPQHF. CDR3 bases: TGTGCCTGTACCGGGACAGGGGGAAAGAGCAATCAGCCCCAGCATTTT.

This chain connects TRBV6-5 to TRBJ2-7; D not resolved. The CDR3 is 12 amino acids. The ends were cut back, 5 bases at V and 1 base at J, with 6 bases in the middle. From germline, CDR1 is MNHEY and CDR2 SVGAGI. The CDR3 loop is CASSPGSYEQYF. CDR3 coding DNA: TGTGCCAGCAGTCCCGGGTCCTACGAGCAGTACTTC.

The chain is built from TRBV19 and TRBJ2-2; D may be TRBD2 (6 bases). Trimming removed 0 bases at V and 6 bases at J, with 11 bases between. There are 15 residues in the CDR3. Looked up from germline, CDR1 is LNHDA and CDR2 is SQIVND (reference sequence). The CDR3 region is CASSIDPGVSGELFF. The CDR3 DNA sequence: TGTGCCAGTAGTATAGATCCGGGGGTTTCCGGGGAGCTGTTTTTT.

As regards this clone: The sample holds other DNA sequences that translate to the same CDR3. The V and J genes are TRBV2 and TRBJ1-6, with D unresolved. Trimming shortened V by 4 bases and J by 8 bases, and 6 bases separated the two germline ends. This CDR3 comprises 12 residues. Germline CDR1 is SNHLY and CDR2 is FYNNEI. For the CDR3, the DNA is TGTGCCAGCAGTGTTGGAGATTCACCCCTCCACTTT. Translating it yields CASSVGDSPLHF.

The chain couples TRBV7-9 to TRBJ1-3; D perhaps matches TRBD1 (5 bases). The CDR3 runs 14 residues. From germline, CDR1 is SEHNR and CDR2 FQNEAQ (reference sequence). The V end lost 5 bases, the J end lost 3 bases, and 11 bases lay between the germline ends. As DNA, the CDR3 is TGTGCCAGCAGCCCCCAGGGAGGTGGAAACACCATATATTTT. Translation: CASSPQGGGNTIYF. The full variable domain, completed using reference TRBV7-9 and TRBJ1-3, is DTGVSQNPRHKITKRGQNVTFRCDPISEHNRLYWYRQTLGQGPEFLTYFQNEAQLEKSRLLSDRFSAERPKGSFSTLEIQRTEQGDSAMYLCASSPQGGGNTIYFGEGSWLTVV.

The chain employs TRBV6-6 and TRBJ1-6; D is perhaps TRBD1 (5 bases). The CDR3 extends over 14 amino acids. Trimming removed 7 bases at V and 10 bases at J, with 17 bases between. Germline assignment: CDR1 MNHNY and CDR2 SVGAGI (reference sequence). The CDR3 spells CASTTGQGLSPLHF. CDR3 nucleotide sequence: TGTGCCAGCACCACGGGGCAGGGACTCTCACCCCTCCACTTT.

The rearrangement uses TRBV10-3 and TRBJ1-2; the match to TRBD1 covers 9 bases. Losses at the gene ends were 2 bases for V and 7 bases for J; bases not matched to a gene: 8. This CDR3 comprises 15 residues. Germline V CDR1 and CDR2: ENHRY, SYGVKD. The CDR3 here is CAISERGDREFGYTF. CDR3 nucleotides: TGTGCCATCAGTGAGAGGGGGGACAGGGAATTTGGCTACACCTTC.

CDR3 bases: TGCGCCAGCAGCATCGATACACTGAGCTCCTACAATGAGCAGTTCTTC. Translation gives CASSIDTLSSYNEQFF. J is TRBJ2-1 and V is TRBV5-1; D gene uncertain. The V and J ends lost 4 bases and 0 bases respectively, with 14 bases between them. Germline V lookup: CDR1 SGHRS, CDR2 YFSETQ. CDR3 length: 16 residues.

The genes are TRBV2 and TRBJ2-5; 7 bases align to TRBD1. The CDR3 is made up of 18 amino acids. Germline V gene sequence: CDR1 SNHLY, CDR2 FYNNEI. Germline trimming cut 8 bases from V and 3 bases from J; bases unmatched to any gene: 21. As DNA, the CDR3 is TGTGCCAGCCCCCCCGGATTCGTAGACAGGGCCGGTAAAGAGACCCAGTACTTC. Its protein product is CASPPGFVDRAGKETQYF. The full variable domain, in which reference TRBV2 and TRBJ2-5 provide the parts outside the CDR3, is EPEVTQTPSHQVTQMGQEVILRCVPISNHLYFYWYRQILGQKVEFLVSFYNNEISEKSEIFDDQFSVERPDGSNFTLKIRSTKLEDSAMYFCASPPGFVDRAGKETQYFGPGTRLLVL.